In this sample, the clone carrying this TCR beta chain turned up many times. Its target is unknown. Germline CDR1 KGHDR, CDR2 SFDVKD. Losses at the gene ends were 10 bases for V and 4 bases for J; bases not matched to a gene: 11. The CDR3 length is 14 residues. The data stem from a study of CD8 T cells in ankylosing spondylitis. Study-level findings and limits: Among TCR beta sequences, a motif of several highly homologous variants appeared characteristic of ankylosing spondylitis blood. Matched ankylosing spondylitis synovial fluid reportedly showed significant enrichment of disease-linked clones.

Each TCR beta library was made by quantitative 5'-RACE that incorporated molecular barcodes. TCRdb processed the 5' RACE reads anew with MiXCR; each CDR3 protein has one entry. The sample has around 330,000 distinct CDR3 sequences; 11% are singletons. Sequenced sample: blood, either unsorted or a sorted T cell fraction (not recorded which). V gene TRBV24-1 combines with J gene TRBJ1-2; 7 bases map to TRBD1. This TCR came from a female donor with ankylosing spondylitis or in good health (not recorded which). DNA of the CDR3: TGTGCCACTTCCCCAAACAGGGGCACCTATGGCTACACCTTC. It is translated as CATSPNRGTYGYTF.